Detailed here is one T cell receptor (beta chain). The specificity of this receptor is unknown. Per-nucleotide qualities are absent, and no much larger clonotype sits a single base away. The data were taken from a study of CD8+ T cells in alopecia areata listed by TCRdb under 2018. Regarding the research as a whole: Treated patients were enrolled in an open-label pilot trial of oral tofacitinib, 5 to 10 mg twice daily, for moderate-to-severe alopecia areata. Patients stayed on tofacitinib for 6 to 18 months and then had 6 months of follow-up off drug so that delayed response and recurrence could be assessed. The SALT score, which quantifies the percentage of affected scalp surface area, was used to measure disease severity in treated patients. High-throughput TCRbeta sequencing was used to examine T cell clonal expansion in alopecia areata in both the C3H/HeJ mouse model and human patients. Scalp tissue and sorted CD4+ and CD8+ peripheral blood T cells from patchy and totalis/universalis alopecia areata patients and from healthy controls were covered by human TCRbeta sequencing. Biopsies were taken from tofacitinib-treated patients at baseline and at 4 and 24 weeks of treatment, and a later scalp biopsy was taken in several of the tofacitinib-treated patients. Scalp clonality was compared across normal scalp (n=4), patchy alopecia areata scalp (n=8), and alopecia totalis/universalis scalp (n=8). RNA was obtained with the PAXgene miRNA kit for fixed scalp, the miRNeasy kit for PBMCs, and the RNeasy kit for mouse skin. Amplification of TCRbeta CDR3 regions was done by immunoSEQ multiplex PCR using 35 Vbeta forward primers and 13 Jbeta reverse primers. Results and caveats for the whole study, not just this receptor: Compared with mice, TCR sequences shared between patients were less clear, possibly partly because of HLA diversity across the patient population. Compared with normal scalp, lesional scalp had higher clonality and more expanded CD8+ clones, particularly in alopecia totalis/universalis, a pattern that suggests antigenic drive. Resident alphabeta T cells in normal human skin are also sequenced, complicating scalp TCR repertoire analysis, unlike mouse skin dominated by gammadelta T cells. During tofacitinib treatment, many expanded lesional clones remained in scalp and blood, and this persistence may partly explain relapse after treatment is stopped. With tofacitinib, both scalp clonality and the number of expanded CD8+ clones among the top 100 scalp clones went down significantly. The treated cohort was small, with a single nonresponder, so links between baseline CD8+ expansion and response need larger studies.

The CDR3 runs 11 amino acids, cysteine and phenylalanine included. Left in the record is the CDR3 DNA by itself, 33 bases read in frame from the first base. The CDR1 and CDR2 encoded by the germline V gene are SGHVS and FQNEAQ. The germline ends are 5 bases apart after V is trimmed by 3 bases and J by 6 bases. The label giving this sample's treatment or condition can be read as: oral pan-JAK inhibitor, 5-10 mg twice daily. Peripheral blood and lesional scalp punch biopsies were obtained from patients with alopecia areata. PBMCs were isolated by density centrifugation and stained for CD3, CD4 and CD8, and CD4+ and CD8+ T cells were sorted on a FACSAria. To prepare the library, the immunoSEQ multiplex PCR assay was applied. RNA was extracted from all samples and reverse transcribed into cDNA as template for TCR sequencing. First-strand cDNA was synthesized with SuperScript III using a 2:1 mix of oligo-dT and random hexamers. A synthetic immune receptor repertoire was used to assess amplification bias, and residual bias was removed computationally. The paper's data handling went like this. Raw reads were preprocessed to remove errors, and CDR3 was defined according to IMGT conventions as the region from the conserved cysteine to phenylalanine. Clonality was calculated as 1 minus Shannon entropy normalized by log2 of the number of productive unique TCRs. Whether scalp clones were CD4 or CD8 was inferred by matching scalp TCRbeta sequences against CD4 and CD8 repertoires sorted from blood. TCRdb mirrors the immuneACCESS table, restricted to in-frame sequences. Some clones are absent from its copies; in checked studies, under half trace to an unresolved V gene, and the reason for the others is unknown. V, J and clone size are taken as reported in that table, and D and trimming were inferred from the DNA itself. This sample holds over 250,000 clones; 60% were observed only once. The top ten hold roughly 0.88% of the sample.

The material was CD4+ T cells sorted from blood, obtained at roughly week 52, from a patient treated with tofacitinib. This receptor was taken from a human donor with alopecia areata. This receptor chain uses TRBV7-8 and TRBJ1-2, with no reliable assignment of the D segment. CDR3 loop: CASSLRDGYTF. The DNA is as follows: TGTGCCAGCAGCTTGCGGGATGGCTACACCTTC.